These 27 T cell receptor beta chains were all obtained from the same sample, sequenced in a study of beta chain features in type 1 diabetes. These receptors have no identified antigens. The isolated RNA, all of it, was reverse transcribed, so expressed TCRB transcripts were what got sequenced. TCRdb keeps only in-frame clones here, not all; method: immunoSEQ multiplex PCR. The data show 500,000 to 800,000 clones, with 9.5% to 15% seen just once and roughly 0.12% held by the top ten. Study-level points and caveats: Among all four CD4+ subsets, Type 1 diabetes patients had TCRB CDR3s that were moderately but significantly shorter.

The sample was naive CD4+ T cells from blood. These receptors were taken from a man aged 30-40 years with type 1 diabetes.

This clone appeared a few times. The chain joins TRBV7-8 to TRBJ2-3; 7 positions agree with TRBD2. CDR3 length: 16 amino acids. With V trimmed by 5 bases and J by 1 base, 9 bases remained unmatched. Germline-derived CDR1 and CDR2 are SGHVS and FQNEAQ. CDR3 DNA sequence: TGTGCCAGCAGCGTAACATCTAGCGGTCGCACAGATACGCAGTATTTT. As protein: CASSVTSSGRTDTQYF.

This clone has a handful of counts. This sequence joins TRBV18 and TRBJ1-1, with unresolved D. Trimming cost V 3 bases and J 6 bases, with 17 bases left between them. Germline V gene data show CDR1 as KGHSH and CDR2 as LQKENI. This CDR3 region has 15 residues. In DNA form, the CDR3 reads TGTGCCAGCTCACCTCCCTCTCGGGCGGGTGCTGAAGCTTTCTTT. Protein product: CASSPPSRAGAEAFF. Combining the CDR3 with reference TRBV18 and TRBJ1-1 gives the whole variable domain NAGVMQNPRHLVRRRGQEARLRCSPMKGHSHVYWYRQLPEEGLKFMVYLQKENIIDESGMPKERFSAEFPKEGPSILRIQQVVRGDSAAYFCASSPPSRAGAEAFFGQGTRLTVV.

The rearrangement joins TRBV27 to TRBJ2-7; 9 nucleotides line up with TRBD1. CDR3 length: 15 amino acids. Germline V gives CDR1 MNHEY, CDR2 SMNVEV (reference sequence). The trim removed 4 bases at V and 6 bases at J, leaving 10 bases unmatched. CDR3 loop: CASSSPGTGKAEQYF. The CDR3 coding sequence is TGTGCCAGCAGTTCCCCCGGGACAGGGAAGGCCGAGCAGTACTTC.

This clone has a handful of counts. This chain uses TRBV20-1 with TRBJ2-7, with D hard to call. Germline V gene data show CDR1 as DFQATT and CDR2 as SNEGSKA (reference sequence). Deletions cut 7 bases from V and 6 bases from J, with 13 bases between. The CDR3 totals 11 residues. The CDR3 here is CSVSKVLEQYF. The CDR3 DNA is TGCAGTGTCAGCAAGGTCCTCGAGCAGTACTTC.

This clone occurred a few times. The J gene is TRBJ2-1, the V gene TRBV9; TRBD2 agrees at 9 bases. The length of the CDR3 is 14 residues. Germline trimming cut 1 base from V and 9 bases from J; bases unmatched to any gene: 5. The germline V gene encodes CDR1 SGDLS and CDR2 YYNGEE. The CDR3 reads CASSVLAGLGEQFF. CDR3 nucleotide sequence: TGTGCCAGCAGCGTACTAGCGGGGCTTGGTGAGCAGTTCTTC. The full variable domain, with the rest looked up from reference TRBV9 and TRBJ2-1, is DSGVTQTPKHLITATGQRVTLRCSPRSGDLSVYWYQQSLDQGLQFLIQYYNGEERAKGNILERFSAQQFPDLHSELNLSSLELGDSALYFCASSVLAGLGEQFFGPGTRLTVL.

In its sample, this clone was seen a few times. This sequence joins TRBV19 and TRBJ1-1, with 9 bases lining up with TRBD1. J was trimmed by 6 bases and V by 5 bases; bases with no gene match: 10. This CDR3 contains 15 residues. Germline V gene lookup returns CDR1 LNHDA and CDR2 SQIVND (reference sequence). CDR3: CASSPTDRGGPEAFF. The DNA of the CDR3 is TGTGCCAGTAGTCCGACGGACAGGGGAGGACCTGAAGCTTTCTTT.

This clone was seen more than once but under ten times. V is TRBV7-2 and J is TRBJ2-7; 10 nucleotides align to TRBD1. This CDR3 has 15 amino acids. J lost 5 bases, V lost 5 bases, and 9 bases had no gene match. CDR1 and CDR2 from the germline V gene are SGHTA and FQGNSA. The CDR3 DNA follows: TGTGCCAGCAGCAAAGCCGGGACAGGGGCCCACGAGCAGTACTTC. The encoded protein is CASSKAGTGAHEQYF.

This clone showed up just a few times. The gene calls are TRBV6-5 and TRBJ1-4; D is unresolved. Germline V gene sequence: CDR1 MNHEY, CDR2 SVGAGI. With 0 bases removed from V and 5 bases from J, the gap between germline ends came to 7 bases. The CDR3 has 14 residues. CDR3 amino acids: CASSYSGGNEKLFF. Here the CDR3 DNA reads TGTGCCAGCAGTTACTCAGGCGGGAATGAAAAACTGTTTTTT.

J is TRBJ2-5 and V is TRBV30; tentative D call: TRBD2 (6 bases). The CDR3 runs to 13 residues. Germline V gene lookup returns CDR1 GTSNPN and CDR2 SVGIG (reference sequence). V was clipped by 4 bases and J by 11 bases, with 20 bases between them. CDR3 nucleotide sequence: TGTGCCTGGACCCCGTTACTAGCTAGGGAGCAGTACTTC. The encoded protein is CAWTPLLAREQYF. The variable domain in full, with the rest retrieved from reference TRBV30 and TRBJ2-5, is SQTIHQWPATLVQPVGSPLSLECTVEGTSNPNLYWYRQAAGRGLQLLFYSVGIGQISSEVPQNLSASRPQDRQFILSSKKLLLSDSGFYLCAWTPLLAREQYFGPGTRLLVL.

The sample holds a few counts of this clone. This chain joins TRBV4-3 and TRBJ1-4, with 7 bases aligning to TRBD1. Unmatched junction bases numbered 11, after V lost 3 bases and J lost 7 bases. Germline CDR1 and CDR2: LGHNA and YSLEER. The CDR3 length is 16 residues. CDR3 residues: CASSHDTGVRSEKLFF. The CDR3 bases are TGCGCCAGCAGCCATGATACAGGGGTTCGGTCTGAAAAACTGTTTTTT.

This chain links TRBV7-2 with TRBJ2-3; TRBD2 might be the D (6 bases). Germline V gene lookup returns CDR1 SGHTA and CDR2 FQGNSA. V was clipped by 5 bases and J by 6 bases, with 18 bases between them. The CDR3 has 15 amino acids. In DNA form, the CDR3 reads TGTGCCAGCAGCCCCTCGGGCGGGGCGGGGGATACGCAGTATTTT. The encoded protein is CASSPSGGAGDTQYF.

The chain is built from TRBV6-5 and TRBJ1-2; weak D call: TRBD1 (5 bases). The CDR3 runs 16 residues. Germline CDR1 is MNHEY and CDR2 is SVGAGI. Deletions cut 0 bases from V and 2 bases from J, with 13 bases between. The CDR3: CASSYSGSGGNYGYTF. The CDR3 nucleotides read TGTGCCAGCAGTTACTCGGGTTCTGGGGGGAACTATGGCTACACCTTC.

The gene calls are TRBV2 and TRBJ1-1, with D perhaps TRBD1 (5 bases). V dropped 6 bases and J dropped 4 bases, with 12 bases sitting between them. This CDR3 comprises 13 residues. Germline lookup yields CDR1 SNHLY and CDR2 FYNNEI. The chain's CDR3 is CASRSGSRTEAFF. CDR3 nucleotides: TGTGCCAGCAGATCAGGGTCGCGCACTGAAGCTTTCTTT.

This clone was observed a few times. This chain uses TRBV18 with TRBJ1-3; 7 bases match TRBD1. CDR1 and CDR2 from the germline V gene are KGHSH and LQKENI. This CDR3 is 15 amino acids long. With V trimmed by 6 bases and J by 3 bases, 8 bases remained unmatched. CDR3 nucleotides: TGTGCCAGCTCCCCAGCCAGGACAGGTGGAAACACCATATATTTT. Protein: CASSPARTGGNTIYF. Using reference TRBV18 and TRBJ1-3 for the parts outside the CDR3, the full variable domain is NAGVMQNPRHLVRRRGQEARLRCSPMKGHSHVYWYRQLPEEGLKFMVYLQKENIIDESGMPKERFSAEFPKEGPSILRIQQVVRGDSAAYFCASSPARTGGNTIYFGEGSWLTVV.

This clone was recorded a few times. The chain employs TRBV18 and TRBJ2-1; 7 bases agree with TRBD1. CDR1 is KGHSH, CDR2 LQKENI, per germline. V was pared by 0 bases and J by 5 bases, with 4 bases of the junction left unmatched. The CDR3 totals 15 residues. DNA for the CDR3: TGTGCCAGCTCACCACCGAGAGGACAGGACAATGAGCAGTTCTTC. Amino acids: CASSPPRGQDNEQFF.

This clone appeared a few times. The V gene is TRBV18, the J gene TRBJ2-1, with D perhaps matching TRBD2 (5 bases). The V and J ends lost 4 bases and 7 bases respectively, with 14 bases between them. The CDR3 has 14 residues. Per germline, CDR1 KGHSH and CDR2 LQKENI. CDR3 DNA: TGTGCCAGCTCACGCACGAGGGAACTAAATGAGCAGTTCTTC. Protein sequence: CASSRTRELNEQFF.

This clone was picked up a small number of times. V is TRBV28 and J is TRBJ2-2; 8 bases map to TRBD1. J was trimmed by 2 bases and V by 3 bases; bases with no gene match: 8. CDR3 size: 17 residues. Looked up from germline, CDR1 is MDHEN and CDR2 is SYDVKM. The CDR3 spells CASSLAGGITNTGELFF. As DNA, the CDR3 is TGTGCCAGCAGTTTGGCAGGGGGCATAACAAACACCGGGGAGCTGTTTTTT.

The CDR3 nucleotides are TGTGCCAGCAGCTCCGGGGTGAGGAATTCACCCCTCCACTTT. Protein sequence: CASSSGVRNSPLHF. V usage is TRBV7-2 and J usage is TRBJ1-6; D unresolved. The CDR3 has 14 residues. Germline V gene sequence: CDR1 SGHTA, CDR2 FQGNSA. The V gene lost 4 bases and the J gene lost 7 bases, with 11 bases spanning the gap.

The chain recombines TRBV5-1 with TRBJ2-7, with D unresolved. The CDR3 has 13 amino acids. CDR1 is SGHRS and CDR2 is YFSETQ in the germline V gene. V lost 1 base and J 2 bases, leaving 7 bases between the germline ends. CDR3 loop: CASSLRSAYEQYF. The CDR3 DNA follows: TGCGCCAGCAGCTTGCGTTCCGCCTACGAGCAGTACTTC.

In its sample, this clone was seen a few times. This chain links TRBV4-2 with TRBJ2-5; 7 bases map to TRBD2. Germline assignment: CDR1 LGHNA and CDR2 YNFKEQ. The V and J ends lost 1 base and 5 bases, in that order; junction bases with no gene match: 10. The CDR3 totals 16 residues. CDR3 protein: CASSQVKTSNAETQYF. The CDR3 DNA sequence: TGTGCCAGCAGCCAAGTTAAGACTAGCAACGCTGAGACCCAGTACTTC.

This clone was observed a handful of times. This chain joins TRBV27 and TRBJ2-7; 7 nucleotides align to TRBD1. V was pared by 2 bases and J by 0 bases, with 4 bases of the junction left unmatched. The germline V gene has CDR1 MNHEY and CDR2 SMNVEV (reference sequence). There are 15 residues in the CDR3. For the CDR3, the DNA is TGTGCCAGCAGTTTACAGGGACAGAGCTCCTACGAGCAGTACTTC. Translated, it gives CASSLQGQSSYEQYF.

This clone was observed a few times. V usage is TRBV7-9 and J usage is TRBJ1-1; D call uncertain. This CDR3 is built from 14 residues. Per germline, CDR1 SEHNR and CDR2 FQNEAQ (reference sequence). With 1 base removed from V and 3 bases from J, the gap between germline ends came to 9 bases. The CDR3 coding sequence is TGTGCCAGCAGCTTAGGTCCGGGAGACACTGAAGCTTTCTTT. Protein sequence: CASSLGPGDTEAFF.

In its sample, this clone was seen a few times. The CDR3 bases are TGCGCCAGCAGCTTACCATCGACACCACTTGGCAATGAGCAGTTCTTC. Protein sequence: CASSLPSTPLGNEQFF. This chain links TRBV5-1 with TRBJ2-1; D remains unclear. Germline lookup yields CDR1 SGHRS and CDR2 YFSETQ. This CDR3 comprises 16 residues. V lost 2 bases to trimming and J lost 6 bases, with 18 bases between them.

This clone turned up a few times. The chain couples TRBV14 to TRBJ2-6; the D is unclear. In germline, CDR1 is SGHDN, CDR2 FVKESK. Trimming took 6 bases from V and 2 from J, leaving 5 bases between them. This CDR3 contains 13 residues. Here the CDR3 reads CASSLTGANVLTF. In DNA, the CDR3 is TGTGCCAGCAGTCTTACTGGGGCCAACGTCCTGACTTTC.

This chain joins TRBV7-2 and TRBJ2-7, with 12 bases aligning to TRBD1. The CDR3 runs 15 residues. In germline, CDR1 is SGHTA, CDR2 FQGNSA. Germline trimming cut 4 bases from V and 2 bases from J; bases unmatched to any gene: 3. The CDR3 loop is CASSSWDRGPYEQYF. CDR3 coding DNA: TGTGCCAGCAGCTCCTGGGACAGGGGGCCCTACGAGCAGTACTTC.

The V call is TRBV4-3, the J call TRBJ2-2; 9 bases match TRBD1. The CDR3 runs 16 residues. Germline trimming cut 4 bases from V and 6 bases from J; bases unmatched to any gene: 9. Germline CDR1 LGHNA, CDR2 YSLEER. The CDR3: CASSRMDRGKAGELFF. The CDR3 bases are TGCGCCAGCAGCCGAATGGACAGGGGAAAAGCCGGGGAGCTGTTTTTT.

CDR3 nucleotide sequence: TGTGCCAGCAGCCCGGGACAGCACGATGAAAAACTGTTTTTT. The encoded protein is CASSPGQHDEKLFF. The rearrangement links TRBV6-5 to TRBJ1-4; 7 positions agree with TRBD1. Losses at the gene ends were 6 bases for V and 6 bases for J; bases not matched to a gene: 7. CDR3 length: 14 amino acids. Germline CDR1 MNHEY, CDR2 SVGAGI.